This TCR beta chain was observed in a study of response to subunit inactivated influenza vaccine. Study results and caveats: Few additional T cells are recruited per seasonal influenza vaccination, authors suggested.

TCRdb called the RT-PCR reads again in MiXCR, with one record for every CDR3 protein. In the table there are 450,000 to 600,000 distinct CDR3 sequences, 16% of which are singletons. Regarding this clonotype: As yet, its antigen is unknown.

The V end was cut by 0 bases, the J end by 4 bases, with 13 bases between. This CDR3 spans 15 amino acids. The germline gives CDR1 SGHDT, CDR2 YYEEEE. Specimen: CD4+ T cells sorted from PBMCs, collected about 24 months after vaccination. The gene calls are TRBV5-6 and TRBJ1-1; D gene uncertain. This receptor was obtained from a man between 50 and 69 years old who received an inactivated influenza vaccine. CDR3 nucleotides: TGTGCCAGCAGCTTGGGTAGGATTATGGGCACTGAAGCTTTCTTT. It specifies CASSLGRIMGTEAFF.